These T cell receptor beta chains were read from a single sample in a study of T cell repertoires in cytomegalovirus infection. These receptors lack a known antigen. Each CDR3 protein is one row after TCRdb ran MiXCR on the reads. The table records roughly 990,000 distinct CDR3 sequences, approximately 31% of them present only once. Sequencing used cultured CD8+ T cells from PBMCs, obtained from culture after CMV antigen stimulation. The origin of the receptors is a human donor in good health (CMV status not recorded). Some clones in this sample may be carry-over from other donors' samples. Both conserved end residues are part of each CDR3. D genes are given only for firm matches. The size entry is marked missing in some rows and otherwise reads once, few, many or a size class.

size	V	J	D	DNA	CDR3
NA	TRBV2	TRBJ2-7	NA	TGTGCCAGCAGTGATGTGGGGGAGTCGGACGAGCAGTACTTC	CASSDVGESDEQYF
NA	TRBV9	TRBJ2-3	NA	TGTGCCAGCAGCGTATACGGGGGGCAAAGCACAGATACGCAGTATTTT	CASSVYGGQSTDTQYF
NA	TRBV5-1	TRBJ2-1	NA	TGCGCCAGCAGCTTGGCCAGCAAAGATTACAATGAGCAGTTCTTC	CASSLASKDYNEQFF
many	TRBV7-2	TRBJ1-4	NA	TGTGCCAGCAGCTTAAATGGGGGCGTTGAAAAACTGTTTTTT	CASSLNGGVEKLFF
few	TRBV12-5	TRBJ1-2	NA	TGTGCTAGTGGTTTTTCCCACACACAGGGACCTCATGAGGGCTACACCTTC	CASGFSHTQGPHEGYTF
NA	TRBV7-9	TRBJ1-2	NA	TGTGCCAGCAGCCATACCGGACGCCCGGAGGGTGGCTACACCTTC	CASSHTGRPEGGYTF
NA	TRBV7-6	TRBJ2-2	NA	TGTGCCAGCAGCGTGGGACACCCGGGGACCGGGGAGCTGTTTTTT	CASSVGHPGTGELFF
NA	TRBV4-1	TRBJ2-3	TRBD2	TGCGCCAGCAGCCAAGATTCGAGTTGGGTAGCGGGGGACACAGATACGCAGTATTTT	CASSQDSSWVAGDTDTQYF
few	TRBV29-1	TRBJ2-4	NA	TGCAGCGTTGAACAGTCCAAAAACATTCAGTACTTC	CSVEQSKNIQYF
few	TRBV6-8	TRBJ2-2	NA	TGTGCCAGCAGTCCCCTGGACAGGAACACCGGGGAGCTGTTTTTT	CASSPLDRNTGELFF
NA	TRBV28	TRBJ1-2	TRBD1	TGTGCCAGCAGCTATAGGACAGGTTCCAACTATGGCTACACCTTC	CASSYRTGSNYGYTF
NA	TRBV2	TRBJ2-7	TRBD1	TGTGCCAGCATTTACCCCCTCCGGGACAGCTACGAGCAGTACTTC	CASIYPLRDSYEQYF
many	TRBV7-8	TRBJ2-3	NA	TGTGCCAGCAGCTTTGGTACCACAGATACGCAGTATTTT	CASSFGTTDTQYF
few	TRBV20-1	TRBJ1-1	NA	TGCAGTGCTGAGACATCGGTCACTGAAGCTTTCTTT	CSAETSVTEAFF
few	TRBV6-6	TRBJ2-1	TRBD2	TGTGCCAGCAGGGAACGGGGGGGCCGGGATGAGCAGTTCTTC	CASRERGGRDEQFF
few	TRBV6-1	TRBJ1-5	TRBD1	TGTGCCAGCAGAAATCGGGACAGGGGGCGCGGACAGCCCCAGCATTTT	CASRNRDRGRGQPQHF
many	TRBV12-3/TRBV12-4	TRBJ2-5	TRBD1	TGTGCCAGCAACACCGGGACAGGGTACGGGGAGACCCAGTACTTC	CASNTGTGYGETQYF
NA	TRBV15	TRBJ1-5	NA	TGTGCCACCAGCAGTGACGTAAATCAGCCCCAGCATTTT	CATSSDVNQPQHF
NA	TRBV27	TRBJ2-3	TRBD2	TGTGCCAGCAGTTTACCCTCCGGGACTAGCGGGGGACCTAGCACAGATACGCAGTATTTT	CASSLPSGTSGGPSTDTQYF
many	TRBV7-8	TRBJ2-3	NA	TGTGCCAGCACCCAGGGTTCAGATACGCAGTATTTT	CASTQGSDTQYF
many	TRBV7-6	TRBJ2-7	NA	TGTGCCAGCAGTTCCCGGGACAACTACGAGCAGTACTTC	CASSSRDNYEQYF
NA	TRBV7-6	TRBJ1-1	NA	TGTGCCAGCAGCTCAATCCTGACAGGGAACACTGAAGCTTTCTTT	CASSSILTGNTEAFF
many	TRBV7-6	TRBJ2-1	NA	TGTGCCAGCAGCTTAGGGACAGAAAGGGGGTACAATGAGCAGTTCTTC	CASSLGTERGYNEQFF
NA	TRBV28	TRBJ1-1	TRBD1	TGTGCCAGCAGTTACAGGGGGCAGACTGAAGCTTTCTTT	CASSYRGQTEAFF
many	TRBV7-9	TRBJ2-1	TRBD2	TGTGCCAGCAGCTTTCCGGCTGCTAGCGGGGGATTATACAATGAGCAGTTCTTC	CASSFPAASGGLYNEQFF
few	TRBV25-1	TRBJ2-3	NA	TGTGCCAGCAGTGAACGGAGCACCTCCACAGATACGCAGTATTTT	CASSERSTSTDTQYF